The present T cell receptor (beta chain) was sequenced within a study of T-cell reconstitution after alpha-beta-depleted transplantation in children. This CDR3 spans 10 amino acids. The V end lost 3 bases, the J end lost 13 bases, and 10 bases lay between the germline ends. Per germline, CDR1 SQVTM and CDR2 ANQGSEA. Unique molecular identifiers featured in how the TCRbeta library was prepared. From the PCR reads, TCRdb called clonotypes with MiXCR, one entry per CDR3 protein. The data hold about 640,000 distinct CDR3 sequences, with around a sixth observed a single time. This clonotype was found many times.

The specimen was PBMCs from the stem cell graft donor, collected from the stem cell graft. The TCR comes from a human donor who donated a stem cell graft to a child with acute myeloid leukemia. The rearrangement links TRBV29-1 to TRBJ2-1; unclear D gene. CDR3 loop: CSVESRQQFF. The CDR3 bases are TGCAGCGTTGAGAGTAGACAACAGTTCTTC.